The 18 T cell receptor beta chains presented below share a single source sample, sequenced in a study of blood T cell repertoires in COVID-19. TCRdb's table, derived via immunoSEQ multiplex PCR, lists solely in-frame clones and lacks some. The sample holds about 260,000 clones, about 90% seen once. Sequencing was carried out using peripheral blood. The receptors come from a woman in her seventies with COVID-19, enrolled during active disease.

This chain joins TRBV3-1 (or the pseudogene TRBV3-2) and TRBJ1-4; D uncertain. Trimming took off 5 bases at V and 7 bases at J, with 8 bases between the two ends. Germline V CDR1 and CDR2: LGHDT, YNNKEL (reference sequence). CDR3 length: 12 amino acids. The CDR3 loop is CASSTEGEKLFF. Written as DNA, the CDR3 is TGTGCCAGCAGCACAGAAGGTGAAAAACTGTTTTTT.

In DNA, the CDR3 is TGTGCCAGCAGCGCCGGGACAGGGGATGAAAAACTGTTTTTT. Translating gives CASSAGTGDEKLFF. The gene calls are TRBV7-9 and TRBJ1-4; TRBD1 matches 10 bases. Germline CDR1 SEHNR, CDR2 FQNEAQ (reference sequence). V dropped 5 bases and J dropped 6; count of bases not matched to a gene: 3. The CDR3 is 14 amino acids.

The chain carries TRBV3-1 (or the pseudogene TRBV3-2) and TRBJ2-1; 7 nucleotides agree with TRBD2. This CDR3 has 17 amino acids. The V segment lost 4 bases and the J segment 7 bases; nucleotides outside the gene matches: 16. CDR1 is LGHDT, CDR2 YNNKEL, per germline (reference sequence). This chain's CDR3 is CASSPKVVGGLMNEQFF. In DNA form, the CDR3 reads TGTGCCAGCAGCCCGAAAGTAGTGGGAGGGCTAATGAATGAGCAGTTCTTC.

V is TRBV14 and J is TRBJ1-3; D remains ambiguous. The ends were cut back, 10 bases at V and 2 bases at J, with 21 bases in the middle. The length of the CDR3 is 16 residues. The germline CDR1 and CDR2 sequences are SGHDN and FVKESK. CDR3 loop: CATSSASDRPGNTIYF. The CDR3 nucleotides are TGTGCCACAAGTTCAGCTAGTGATCGCCCTGGAAACACCATATATTTT.

V is TRBV30 and J is TRBJ1-2; D may be TRBD1 (6 bases). The CDR3 runs to 14 residues. V lost 4 bases to trimming and J lost 4 bases, with 16 bases between them. CDR1 and CDR2 from the germline V gene are GTSNPN and SVGIG (reference sequence). The CDR3 region has the DNA TGTGCCTGGATAGGTCAGGGAGGGGGCTATGGCTACACCTTC. This codes for CAWIGQGGGYGYTF.

V is TRBV6-2 or TRBV6-3 and J is TRBJ2-7; 11 nucleotides agree with TRBD1. The CDR3 runs 14 residues. With V trimmed by 6 bases and J by 3 bases, 4 bases remained unmatched. CDR1 and CDR2 (germline): MNHEY, SVGEGT. The CDR3 reads CASSPGQGGYEQYF. CDR3 nucleotide sequence: TGTGCCAGCAGCCCGGGACAGGGGGGCTACGAGCAGTACTTC.

This clone was seen a single time. This chain connects TRBV14 to TRBJ2-7; D is uncertain. The CDR3 is 14 amino acids. Germline V lookup: CDR1 SGHDN, CDR2 FVKESK. Trimming shortened V by 5 bases and J by 0 bases, and 11 bases separated the two germline ends. The CDR3 coding sequence is TGTGCCAGCAGCGGGCTTCTGAGCTCCTACGAGCAGTACTTC. Translation: CASSGLLSSYEQYF.

V is TRBV27 and J is TRBJ1-2; D possibly corresponds to TRBD1 (6 bases). Germline CDR1 is MNHEY and CDR2 is SMNVEV (reference sequence). The germline V and J ends were trimmed by 2 bases and 4 bases, with 20 bases remaining between them. CDR3 size: 17 residues. The CDR3 is CASSLGVRGDISYGYTF. DNA for the CDR3: TGTGCCAGCAGTTTAGGCGTCCGGGGGGACATAAGCTATGGCTACACCTTC.

This sequence joins TRBV10-3 and TRBJ1-5; a possible D gene is TRBD1 (5 bases). V lost 4 bases and J 5 bases, leaving 9 bases between the germline ends. Germline V CDR1 and CDR2: ENHRY, SYGVKD. CDR3 size: 13 residues. In DNA form, the CDR3 reads TGTGCCATCAGTGTGGAAGGGGATCAGCCCCAGCATTTT. It encodes CAISVEGDQPQHF.

This chain links TRBV7-3 with TRBJ2-6; a possible D gene is TRBD2 (5 bases). Germline V CDR1 and CDR2: SGHTA, FQGTGA. The germline V and J ends were trimmed by 2 bases and 3 bases, with 8 bases remaining between them. The CDR3 extends over 15 amino acids. The CDR3 loop reads CASSLGGHGANVLTF. The DNA of the CDR3 is TGTGCCAGCAGCTTAGGAGGCCATGGGGCCAACGTCCTGACTTTC. Drawing the rest from reference TRBV7-3 and TRBJ2-6, the complete variable domain is GAGVSQTPSNKVTEKGKYVELRCDPISGHTALYWYRQSLGQGPEFLIYFQGTGAADDSGLPNDRFFAVRPEGSVSTLKIQRTERGDSAVYLCASSLGGHGANVLTFGAGSRLTVL.

This chain uses TRBV7-6 with TRBJ1-2, with a tentative D call TRBD1 (5 bases). Germline CDR1 SGHVS, CDR2 FNYEAQ. V lost 5 bases and J lost 7, with 14 bases in between. This CDR3 is built from 13 residues. The CDR3 coding sequence is TGTGCCAGCAGCCGGGGGAGGGGTGGTGGCTACACCTTC. Translation gives CASSRGRGGGYTF. Full variable domain (remainder filled in from reference TRBV7-6 and TRBJ1-2): GAGVSQSPRYKVTKRGQDVALRCDPISGHVSLYWYRQALGQGPEFLTYFNYEAQQDKSGLPNDRFSAERPEGSISTLTIQRTEQRDSAMYRCASSRGRGGGYTFGSGTRLTVV.

The CDR3 reads CASTSQGANYGYTF. The CDR3 coding sequence is TGCGCCAGCACTTCACAGGGGGCTAACTATGGCTACACCTTC. The V and J genes are TRBV10-2 and TRBJ1-2; 8 nucleotides match TRBD1. CDR1 and CDR2 (germline): WSHSY, SAAADI. V dropped 7 bases and J dropped 0; count of bases not matched to a gene: 4. The CDR3 length is 14 residues.

The V gene is TRBV9, the J gene TRBJ1-2; D gene unclear. V dropped 4 bases and J dropped 7 bases, with 14 bases sitting between them. From germline, CDR1 is SGDLS and CDR2 YYNGEE. This CDR3 is built from 13 residues. Here the CDR3 reads CASSQAPRSGYTF. The CDR3 DNA follows: TGTGCCAGCAGCCAAGCCCCCCGGAGTGGCTACACCTTC.

CDR3 in amino acids: CATSDPGQGTMVGYTF. For the CDR3, the DNA is TGTGCCACCAGTGACCCCGGACAGGGGACCATGGTAGGCTACACCTTC. The V call is TRBV24-1, the J call TRBJ1-2; 9 bases line up with TRBD1. The CDR3 covers 16 residues. Per the germline V gene, CDR1 is KGHDR and CDR2 is SFDVKD. V was pared by 4 bases and J by 8 bases, with 13 bases of the junction left unmatched.

This clone was detected only a few times. The rearrangement uses TRBV5-1 and TRBJ2-7; possibly TRBD2 for D (5 bases). The CDR3 extends over 13 amino acids. With 0 bases removed from V and 3 bases from J, the gap between germline ends came to 7 bases. Germline CDR1 reads SGHRS; CDR2 reads YFSETQ. The CDR3 loop reads CASSLGRDYEQYF. For the CDR3, the DNA is TGCGCCAGCAGCTTGGGACGGGACTACGAGCAGTACTTC.

This chain uses TRBV6-5 with TRBJ1-2, with D possibly TRBD1 on 6 matching bases. The V end was cut by 6 bases, the J end by 3 bases, with 11 bases between. Germline V lookup: CDR1 MNHEY, CDR2 SVGAGI. The CDR3 runs to 13 residues. For the CDR3, the DNA is TGTGCCAGCAGATTGACAGGTGACTATGGCTACACCTTC. This gives the protein CASRLTGDYGYTF.

This chain connects TRBV3-1 (or the pseudogene TRBV3-2) to TRBJ1-6; D remains unclear. CDR3 length equals 13 residues. The germline V gene encodes CDR1 LGHDT and CDR2 YNNKEL (reference sequence). Trimming shortened V by 6 bases and J by 10 bases, and 13 bases separated the two germline ends. The CDR3 here is CASRSGGQSPLHF. The DNA for the CDR3 is TGTGCCAGCAGAAGTGGTGGGCAATCACCCCTCCACTTT.

The chain couples TRBV11-3 to TRBJ2-7; D is ambiguous. V gave up 5 bases and J gave up 5 bases, with 16 bases separating them. The CDR3 spans 14 residues. CDR1 is SGHNT and CDR2 is YENEEA in the germline V gene. DNA for the CDR3: TGTGCCAGCAGCGGGTTCGCGGAAGCCGACGAGCAGTACTTC. It encodes CASSGFAEADEQYF. The complete variable domain, with remaining parts taken from reference TRBV11-3 and TRBJ2-7, reads EAGVVQSPRYKIIEKKQPVAFWCNPISGHNTLYWYLQNLGQGPELLIRYENEEAVDDSQLPKDRFSAERLKGVDSTLKIQPAELGDSAVYLCASSGFAEADEQYFGPGTRLTVT.